This TCR beta chain was retrieved from a study of blood T cell repertoires in COVID-19. The wider study: Acute and convalescent COVID-19 specimens originated in the United States, Italy and Spain. PBMCs, B-cell-depleted T cells, or T cells were the source of the cDNA or gDNA that made up the material.

As handled by the study authors: Amplifying reference gene primers gave estimates of nucleated cell counts. Assay used: immunoSEQ multiplex PCR; TCRdb lists only in-frame clones, some missing. For V, J and clone size, that table is used; D and trimming come from the DNA. Of approximately 100,000 clones listed, approximately 91% were seen once; the top ten hold about 6.3%. The sequencing input was peripheral blood. This sequence originates from a woman aged 55-69 years with acute or convalescent COVID-19.

This chain's CDR3 is CASSSQTRSSTDTQYF. CDR3 nucleotides: TGTGCCAGCAGCTCCCAGACTAGGTCTAGCACAGATACGCAGTATTTT. This chain joins TRBV7-8 and TRBJ2-3; D is perhaps TRBD2 (6 bases). V was shortened by 4 bases and J by 0 bases, with 14 bases between the two germline ends. From germline, CDR1 is SGHVS and CDR2 FQNEAQ. The CDR3 loop spans 16 amino acids.